The clone carrying this T cell receptor beta chain has a single count. Using immunoSEQ multiplex PCR, the repertoire was profiled, and TCRdb retains in-frame clones only, with some absent. The data contain 300,000 to 400,000 clones, approximately 86% of them seen just once; the ten biggest clones take up roughly 10%. The source of the sample is a study of Ad26.COV2.S vaccination and SARS-CoV-2 variants. Across the whole study: Dosing was one shot or two shots 56 days apart.

The treatment denotes: 15 to 20 received Ad26.COV2.S at low or high dose, single or two shots; roughly five received placebo; per-sample allocation not given. All samples were drawn on day 63, counting from the first vaccine or placebo injection. Germline V gene data show CDR1 as SEHNR and CDR2 as FQNEAQ (reference sequence). This CDR3 has 14 amino acids. Germline trimming cut 8 bases from V and 2 bases from J; bases unmatched to any gene: 7. The sequencing here drew on peripheral blood, taken in a trial of Ad26.COV2.S vaccine versus placebo. This TCR came from a person aged 18-65 years who received the Ad26.COV2.S COVID-19 vaccine or a placebo. The chain combines TRBV7-9 with TRBJ2-7, with 9 bases matching TRBD1. The CDR3 loop is CASQRTGATYEQYF. In DNA, the CDR3 is TGTGCCAGCCAAAGGACAGGGGCCACCTACGAGCAGTACTTC.